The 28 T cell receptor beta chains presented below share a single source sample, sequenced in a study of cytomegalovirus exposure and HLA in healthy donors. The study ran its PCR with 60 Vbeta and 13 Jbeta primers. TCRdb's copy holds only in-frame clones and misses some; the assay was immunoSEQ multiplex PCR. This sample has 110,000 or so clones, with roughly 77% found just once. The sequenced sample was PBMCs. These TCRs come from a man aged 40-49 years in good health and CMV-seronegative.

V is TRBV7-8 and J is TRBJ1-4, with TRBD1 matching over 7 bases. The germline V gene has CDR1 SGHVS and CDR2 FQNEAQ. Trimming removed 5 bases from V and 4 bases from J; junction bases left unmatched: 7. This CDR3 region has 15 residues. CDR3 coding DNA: TGTGCCAGCAGCATAACAGGGGCGAGTAATGAAAAACTGTTTTTT. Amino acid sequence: CASSITGASNEKLFF. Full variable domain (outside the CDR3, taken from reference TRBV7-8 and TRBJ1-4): GAGVSQSPRYKVAKRGQDVALRCDPISGHVSLFWYQQALGQGPEFLTYFQNEAQLDKSGLPSDRFFAERPEGSVSTLKIQRTQQEDSAVYLCASSITGASNEKLFFGSGTQLSVL.

DNA for the CDR3: TGTGCCAGTTACAGCGGGGGGGTCACAGATACGCAGTATTTT. Translated: CASYSGGVTDTQYF. The V call is TRBV19, the J call TRBJ2-3; 10 nucleotides align to TRBD2. The V and J ends lost 8 bases and 2 bases, in that order; junction bases with no gene match: 4. CDR1 and CDR2 (germline): LNHDA, SQIVND (reference sequence). The CDR3 extends over 14 amino acids.

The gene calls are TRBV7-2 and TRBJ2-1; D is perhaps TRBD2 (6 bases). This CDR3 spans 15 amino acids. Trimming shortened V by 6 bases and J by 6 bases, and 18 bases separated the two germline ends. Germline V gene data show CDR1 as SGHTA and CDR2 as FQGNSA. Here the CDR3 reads CASSSWASEGNEQFF. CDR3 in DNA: TGTGCCAGCAGTTCCTGGGCATCGGAGGGCAATGAGCAGTTCTTC.

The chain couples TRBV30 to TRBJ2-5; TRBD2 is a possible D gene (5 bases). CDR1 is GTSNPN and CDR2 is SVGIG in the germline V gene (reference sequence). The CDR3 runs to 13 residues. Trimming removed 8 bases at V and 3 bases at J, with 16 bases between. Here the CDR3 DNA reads TGTGCCGGCCGGCCCATGGAGGAAGAGACCCAGTACTTC. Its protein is CAGRPMEEETQYF. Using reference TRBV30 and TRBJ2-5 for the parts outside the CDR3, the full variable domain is SQTIHQWPATLVQPVGSPLSLECTVEGTSNPNLYWYRQAAGRGLQLLFYSVGIGQISSEVPQNLSASRPQDRQFILSSKKLLLSDSGFYLCAGRPMEEETQYFGPGTRLLVL.

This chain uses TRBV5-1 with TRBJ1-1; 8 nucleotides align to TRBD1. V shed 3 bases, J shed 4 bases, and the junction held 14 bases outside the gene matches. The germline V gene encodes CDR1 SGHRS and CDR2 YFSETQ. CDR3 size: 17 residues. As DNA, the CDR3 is TGCGCCAGCAGCTCGACAGGGGATTTGGAGTGGGGCACTGAAGCTTTCTTT. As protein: CASSSTGDLEWGTEAFF.

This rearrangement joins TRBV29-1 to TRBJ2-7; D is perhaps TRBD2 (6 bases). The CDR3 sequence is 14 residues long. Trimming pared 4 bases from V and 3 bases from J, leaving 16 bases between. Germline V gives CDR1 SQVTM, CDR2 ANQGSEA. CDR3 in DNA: TGCAGCGTTGGGAGGGACGGTTCCCTCTACGAGCAGTACTTC. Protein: CSVGRDGSLYEQYF.

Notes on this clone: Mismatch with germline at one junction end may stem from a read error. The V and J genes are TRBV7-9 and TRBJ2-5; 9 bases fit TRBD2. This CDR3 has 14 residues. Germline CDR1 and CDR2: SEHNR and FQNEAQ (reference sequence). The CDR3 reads CASSVAGAGETQYF. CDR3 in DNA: TGTGCCAGCAGCGTAGCGGGAGCCGGGGAGACCCAGTACTTC. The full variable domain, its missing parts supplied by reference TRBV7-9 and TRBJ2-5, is DTGVSQNPRHKITKRGQNVTFRCDPISEHNRLYWYRQTLGQGPEFLTYFQNEAQLEKSRLLSDRFSAERPKGSFSTLEIQRTEQGDSAMYLCASSVAGAGETQYFGPGTRLLVL.

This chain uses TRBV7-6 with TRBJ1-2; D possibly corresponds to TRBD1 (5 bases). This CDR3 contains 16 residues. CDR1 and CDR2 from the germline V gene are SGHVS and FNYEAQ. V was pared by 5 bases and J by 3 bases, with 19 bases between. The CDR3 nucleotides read TGTGCCAGCAGCCTCAACGCCGGGGGGGTGGACTATGGCTACACCTTC. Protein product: CASSLNAGGVDYGYTF.

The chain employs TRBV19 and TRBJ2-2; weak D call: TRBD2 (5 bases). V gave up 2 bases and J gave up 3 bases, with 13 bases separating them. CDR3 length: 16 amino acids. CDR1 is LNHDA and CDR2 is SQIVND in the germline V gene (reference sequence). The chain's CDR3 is CASSIRGVSHTGELFF. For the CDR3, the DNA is TGTGCCAGTAGTATACGGGGAGTCAGTCACACCGGGGAGCTGTTTTTT.

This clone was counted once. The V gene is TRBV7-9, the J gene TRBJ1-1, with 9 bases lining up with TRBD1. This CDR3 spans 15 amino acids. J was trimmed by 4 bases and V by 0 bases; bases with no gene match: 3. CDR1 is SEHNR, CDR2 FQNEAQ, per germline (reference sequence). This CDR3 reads CASSLAGQGTTEAFF. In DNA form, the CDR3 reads TGTGCCAGCAGCTTAGCCGGACAGGGGACCACTGAAGCTTTCTTT.

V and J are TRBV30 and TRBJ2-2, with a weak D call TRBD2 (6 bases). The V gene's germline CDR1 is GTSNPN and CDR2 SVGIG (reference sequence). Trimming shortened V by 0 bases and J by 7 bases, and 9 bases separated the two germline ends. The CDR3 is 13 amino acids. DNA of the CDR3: TGTGCCTGGAGTGTAGGGCGGGGCGGGGAGCTGTTTTTT. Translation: CAWSVGRGGELFF.

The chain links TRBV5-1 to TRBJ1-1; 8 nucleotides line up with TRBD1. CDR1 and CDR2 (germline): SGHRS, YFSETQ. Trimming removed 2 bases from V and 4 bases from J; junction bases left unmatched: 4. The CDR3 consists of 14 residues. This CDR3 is CASSFGQGGTEAFF. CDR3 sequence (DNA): TGCGCCAGCAGCTTCGGACAGGGCGGCACTGAAGCTTTCTTT.

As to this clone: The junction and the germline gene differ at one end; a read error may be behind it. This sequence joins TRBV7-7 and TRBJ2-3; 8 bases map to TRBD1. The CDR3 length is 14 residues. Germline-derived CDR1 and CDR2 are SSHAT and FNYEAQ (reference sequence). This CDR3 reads CASSKTGGTDTQYF. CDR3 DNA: TGTGCTAGCAGCAAGACAGGGGGCACAGATACGCAGTATTTT.

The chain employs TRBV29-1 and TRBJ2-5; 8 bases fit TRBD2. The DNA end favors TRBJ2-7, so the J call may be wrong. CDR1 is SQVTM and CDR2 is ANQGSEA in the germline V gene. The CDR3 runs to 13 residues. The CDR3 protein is CSVRDGRAGEQYF. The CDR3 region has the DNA TGCAGCGTTCGTGACGGGAGGGCAGGCGAGCAGTACTTC.

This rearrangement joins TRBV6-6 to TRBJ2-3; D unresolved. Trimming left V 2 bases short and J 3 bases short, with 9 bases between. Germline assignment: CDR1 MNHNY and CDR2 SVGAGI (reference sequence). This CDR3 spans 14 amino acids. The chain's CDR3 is CASSYPESTDTQYF. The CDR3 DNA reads TGTGCCAGCAGTTACCCGGAGTCTACAGATACGCAGTATTTT.

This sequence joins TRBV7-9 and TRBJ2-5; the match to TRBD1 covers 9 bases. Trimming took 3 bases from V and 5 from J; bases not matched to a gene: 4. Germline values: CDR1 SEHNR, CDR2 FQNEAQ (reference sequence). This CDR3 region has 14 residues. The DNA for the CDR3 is TGTGCCAGCAGCTTGGGGACAGGGTTGGAGACCCAGTACTTC. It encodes CASSLGTGLETQYF. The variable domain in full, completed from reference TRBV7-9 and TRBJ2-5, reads DTGVSQNPRHKITKRGQNVTFRCDPISEHNRLYWYRQTLGQGPEFLTYFQNEAQLEKSRLLSDRFSAERPKGSFSTLEIQRTEQGDSAMYLCASSLGTGLETQYFGPGTRLLVL.

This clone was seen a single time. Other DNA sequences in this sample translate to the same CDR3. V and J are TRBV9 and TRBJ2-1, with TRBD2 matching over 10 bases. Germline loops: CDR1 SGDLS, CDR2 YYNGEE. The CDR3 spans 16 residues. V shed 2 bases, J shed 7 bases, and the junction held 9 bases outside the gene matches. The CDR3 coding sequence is TGTGCCAGCAGCGTCGCTAGCGGGAGTTTGGTAAATGAGCAGTTCTTC. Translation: CASSVASGSLVNEQFF.

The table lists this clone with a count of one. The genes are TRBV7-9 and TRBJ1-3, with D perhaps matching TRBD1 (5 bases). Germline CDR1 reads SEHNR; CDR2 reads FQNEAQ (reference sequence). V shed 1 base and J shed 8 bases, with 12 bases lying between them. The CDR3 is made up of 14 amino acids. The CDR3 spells CASSLGAGVDTIYF. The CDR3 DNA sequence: TGTGCCAGCAGCTTAGGAGCGGGGGTGGACACCATATATTTT.

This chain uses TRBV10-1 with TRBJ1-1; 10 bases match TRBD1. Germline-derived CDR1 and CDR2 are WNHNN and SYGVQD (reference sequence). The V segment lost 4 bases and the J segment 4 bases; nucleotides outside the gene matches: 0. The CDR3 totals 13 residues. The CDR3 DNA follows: TGCGCCAGCAGTGGGACAGGGGGCACTGAAGCTTTCTTT. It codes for CASSGTGGTEAFF.

DNA for the CDR3: TGTGCCACCAGCAGAGATTTGGCTAGCGGGGGGGATGAGCAGTTCTTC. This gives the protein CATSRDLASGGDEQFF. The chain is built from TRBV15 and TRBJ2-1; 12 bases fit TRBD2. CDR1 LNHNV and CDR2 YYDKDF come from the germline V gene (reference sequence). Germline trimming cut 0 bases from V and 8 bases from J; bases unmatched to any gene: 5. This CDR3 spans 16 amino acids.

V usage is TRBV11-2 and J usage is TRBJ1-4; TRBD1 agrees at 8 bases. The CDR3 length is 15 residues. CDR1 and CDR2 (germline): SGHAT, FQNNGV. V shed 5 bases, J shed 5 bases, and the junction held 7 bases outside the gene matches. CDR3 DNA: TGTGCCAGCAGCACCGGACAGGGAATGAATGAAAAACTGTTTTTT. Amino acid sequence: CASSTGQGMNEKLFF.

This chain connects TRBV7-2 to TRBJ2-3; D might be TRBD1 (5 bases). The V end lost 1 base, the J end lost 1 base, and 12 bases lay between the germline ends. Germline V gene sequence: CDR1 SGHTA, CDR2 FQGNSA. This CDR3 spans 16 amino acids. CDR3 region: CASSLGRVTRTDTQYF. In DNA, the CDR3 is TGTGCCAGCAGCTTAGGCAGGGTAACACGCACAGATACGCAGTATTTT. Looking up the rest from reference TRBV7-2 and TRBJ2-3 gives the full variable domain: GAGVSQSPSNKVTEKGKDVELRCDPISGHTALYWYRQSLGQGLEFLIYFQGNSAPDKSGLPSDRFSAERTGGSVSTLTIQRTQQEDSAVYLCASSLGRVTRTDTQYFGPGTRLTVL.

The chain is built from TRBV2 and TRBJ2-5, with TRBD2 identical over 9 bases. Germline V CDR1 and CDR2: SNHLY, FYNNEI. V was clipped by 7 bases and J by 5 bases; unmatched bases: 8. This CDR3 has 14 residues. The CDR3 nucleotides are TGTGCCAGCACCTGGCGGGGGGGCGGGGAGACCCAGTACTTC. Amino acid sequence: CASTWRGGGETQYF. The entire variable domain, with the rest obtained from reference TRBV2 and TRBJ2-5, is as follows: EPEVTQTPSHQVTQMGQEVILRCVPISNHLYFYWYRQILGQKVEFLVSFYNNEISEKSEIFDDQFSVERPDGSNFTLKIRSTKLEDSAMYFCASTWRGGGETQYFGPGTRLLVL.

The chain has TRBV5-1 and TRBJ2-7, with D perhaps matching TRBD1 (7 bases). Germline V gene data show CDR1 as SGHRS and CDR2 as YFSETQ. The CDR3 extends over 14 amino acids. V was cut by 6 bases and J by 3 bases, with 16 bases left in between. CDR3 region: CASTRGTDFYEQYF. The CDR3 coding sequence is TGCGCCAGCACCCGGGGGACAGACTTCTACGAGCAGTACTTC.

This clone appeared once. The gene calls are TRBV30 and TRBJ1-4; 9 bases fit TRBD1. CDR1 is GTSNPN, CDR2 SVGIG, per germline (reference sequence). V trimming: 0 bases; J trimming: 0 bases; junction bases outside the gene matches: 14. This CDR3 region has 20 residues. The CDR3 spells CAWSVSTGTGFFSTNEKLFF. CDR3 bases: TGTGCCTGGAGTGTATCTACCGGGACAGGGTTCTTTTCAACTAATGAAAAACTGTTTTTT.

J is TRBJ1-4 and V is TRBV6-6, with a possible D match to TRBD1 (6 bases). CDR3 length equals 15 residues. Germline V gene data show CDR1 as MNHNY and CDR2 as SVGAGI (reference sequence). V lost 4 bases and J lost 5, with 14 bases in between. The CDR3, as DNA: TGTGCCAGCAGTTCCTGGACAGTTAACAATGAAAAACTGTTTTTT. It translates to CASSSWTVNNEKLFF.

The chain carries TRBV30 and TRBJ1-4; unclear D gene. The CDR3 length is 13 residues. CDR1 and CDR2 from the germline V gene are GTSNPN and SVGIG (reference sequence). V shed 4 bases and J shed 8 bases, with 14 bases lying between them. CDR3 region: CAWKLVVSEKLFF. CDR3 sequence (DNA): TGTGCCTGGAAATTGGTAGTCTCCGAAAAACTGTTTTTT.

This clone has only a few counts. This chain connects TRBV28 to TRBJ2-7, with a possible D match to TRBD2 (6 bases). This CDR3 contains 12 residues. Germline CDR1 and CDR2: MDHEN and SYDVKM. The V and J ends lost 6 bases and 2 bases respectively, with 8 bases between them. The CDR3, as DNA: TGTGCCAGCAGAACTAGCACCTACGAGCAGTACTTC. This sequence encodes CASRTSTYEQYF.